This T cell receptor (beta chain) was captured in a study of OX40 agonist ivuxolimab in advanced cancers. Findings and limits, study-wide: CD4+ and CD8+ blood T cells expanded clonally by week 6 at 0.1 to 3.0 mg/kg.

The table came from immunoSEQ multiplex PCR; TCRdb's copy has only in-frame clones and leaves some out. The sample lists 70,000 to 95,000 clones, about 94% occurring once. Concerning this clone: The antigen is unknown.

CDR3 length: 14 amino acids. Deletions cut 7 bases from V and 7 bases from J, with 17 bases between. CDR1 and CDR2 (germline): SNHLY, FYNNEI. Sequencing was performed on CD4+ or CD8+ T cells sorted from blood, taken in a trial of the OX40 agonist ivuxolimab. The clonotype was recovered from an adult with an advanced solid tumor such as melanoma, head and neck, liver or kidney cancer. This chain connects TRBV2 to TRBJ2-4; perhaps D is TRBD1 or TRBD2 (6 bases each). The CDR3 reads CASTAGGGGNIQYF. The DNA for the CDR3 is TGTGCCAGCACCGCGGGCGGAGGGGGGAACATTCAGTACTTC.